What follows describes a single T cell receptor (beta chain). These data belong to a study of blood T cell repertoires in COVID-19. Study-wide background: Samples came from the United States, Italy and Spain, spanning acute and convalescent COVID-19. Nucleic acid was either cDNA or gDNA, and it came from T cells, B-cell-depleted T cells, or PBMCs.

The V gene's germline CDR1 is MNHEY and CDR2 SVGEGT. V was cut by 0 bases and J by 0 bases, with 18 bases left in between. This CDR3 contains 19 residues. Per the original data handling: Amplified reference gene primers provided the basis for estimating nucleated cell counts. Measured with immunoSEQ multiplex PCR; TCRdb has only the in-frame clones, and not every one. The DNA gave D and trimming, while V, J and clone size come from that table. The table has around 100,000 clones, more than 75% seen once; the top ten hold about 1.3%. Sequenced sample: peripheral blood. The sequence was obtained from a middle-aged man with acute or convalescent COVID-19. V usage is TRBV6-2 or TRBV6-3 and J usage is TRBJ2-4; D is unresolved. The CDR3 spells CASSYSDGPSLLAKNIQYF. Written as DNA, the CDR3 is TGTGCCAGCAGTTACTCGGATGGGCCAAGCCTTCTAGCCAAAAACATTCAGTACTTC.